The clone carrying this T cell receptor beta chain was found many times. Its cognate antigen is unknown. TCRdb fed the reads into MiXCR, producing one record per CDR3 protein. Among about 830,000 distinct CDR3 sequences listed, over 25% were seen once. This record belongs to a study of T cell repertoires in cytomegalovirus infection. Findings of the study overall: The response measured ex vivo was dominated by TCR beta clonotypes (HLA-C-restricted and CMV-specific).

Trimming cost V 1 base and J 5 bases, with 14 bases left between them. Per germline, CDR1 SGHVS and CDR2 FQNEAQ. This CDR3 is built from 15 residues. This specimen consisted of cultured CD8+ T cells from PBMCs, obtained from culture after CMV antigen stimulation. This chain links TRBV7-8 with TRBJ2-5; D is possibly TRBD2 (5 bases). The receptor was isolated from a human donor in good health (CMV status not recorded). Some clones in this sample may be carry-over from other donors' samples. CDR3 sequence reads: CASSLDRTVVETQYF. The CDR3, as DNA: TGTGCCAGCAGCTTAGACCGGACTGTGGTTGAGACCCAGTACTTC.